The clone carrying this T cell receptor beta chain was observed once. Its antigen remains unknown. This sample is drawn from a study of cytotoxic CD8 clonotypes in ibrutinib-treated CLL. Study as a whole: Responses: some 24 partial, 2 complete; after median roughly 5.5 years, around 15 stayed remitted, about twelve progressed. General observations from the study: Before falling back toward baseline at progression, clonality had risen at the time of ibrutinib response.

TCRdb keeps only in-frame clones here, not all; method: immunoSEQ multiplex PCR. This sample has around 250,000 clones, with under 80% found just once. V lost 3 bases and J 3 bases, leaving 14 bases between the germline ends. Germline CDR1 reads KGHSH; CDR2 reads LQKENI. The CDR3 is made up of 16 amino acids. Roughly 2 micrograms of genomic DNA, which was extracted from cryopreserved PBMCs, served as the material used for the TCR beta libraries. The sample in question was PBMCs, obtained after 24 months of ibrutinib treatment. The receptor was derived from a human donor with chronic lymphocytic leukemia. The V call is TRBV18, the J call TRBJ2-2, with a tentative D call TRBD1 (6 bases). The CDR3 here is CASSPSPWTDTGELFF. CDR3 nucleotide sequence: TGTGCCAGCTCACCTAGTCCTTGGACAGACACCGGGGAGCTGTTTTTT.